This T cell receptor (beta chain) was identified during a study of T cell changes during pregnancy in multiple sclerosis. V lost 2 bases, J lost 0 bases, and 2 bases lay in between. The germline V gene has CDR1 WSHSY and CDR2 SAAADI. The CDR3 runs to 13 residues. The method was immunoSEQ multiplex PCR; TCRdb's version includes in-frame clones alone and lacks a portion of them. This repertoire shows fewer than 70,000 clones, more than 75% found once; its top ten account for 1.4%. This receptor was identified in a female donor with multiple sclerosis, enrolled in a pregnancy study. Here the sequenced sample was peripheral blood, taken in the third trimester of pregnancy. This rearrangement joins TRBV10-2 to TRBJ1-5; no definite D call. The CDR3 sequence: CASSEHSNQPQHF. CDR3 coding DNA: TGCGCCAGCAGTGAGCATAGCAATCAGCCCCAGCATTTT.